Listed below are T cell receptor beta chains from one sample, sequenced in a study of identical twins. TCRdb passed the 5' RACE reads through MiXCR, listing each CDR3 protein once. The table has 300,000 to 350,000 distinct CDR3 sequences, approximately 13% seen once. A further study also used this sample, focusing on yellow fever vaccine responses in identical twins.

The sequenced sample was CD8+ T cells sorted from blood. These receptors were collected from a woman aged 18 to 35 in good health. CDR3s include the opening cysteine and the closing phenylalanine or tryptophan. A D gene is named only where the DNA matches it firmly. Only some rows state a clone size, as once, few, many or a class for expanded clones.

clone_size,cdr3_length,d_call,v_call,j_call,cdr3_nt,cdr3_aa
-,14,TRBD2,TRBV2,TRBJ2-7,TGTGCCAGCAGTCGATCCGGGACTAGTTACGAGCAGTACTTC,CASSRSGTSYEQYF
many,14,TRBD1,TRBV6-2/TRBV6-3,TRBJ1-4,TGTGCCAGCAGTAAGGGGACAGAAAATGAAAAACTGTTTTTT,CASSKGTENEKLFF
few,15,-,TRBV28,TRBJ2-5,TGTGCCAGCAGTTATGTGTACAATGCCCAAGAGACCCAGTACTTC,CASSYVYNAQETQYF
few,14,-,TRBV28,TRBJ2-1,TGTGCCAGCAGTTTTGGGAGACCCTACAATGAGCAGTTCTTC,CASSFGRPYNEQFF
few,15,-,TRBV7-6,TRBJ2-7,TGTGCCAGCAGCCTCTCGGCCGGCTACTCCTACGAGCAGTACTTC,CASSLSAGYSYEQYF
-,12,-,TRBV5-1,TRBJ2-2,TGCGCCATCGGACGGGACACCGGGGAGCTGTTTTTT,CAIGRDTGELFF
many,14,TRBD2,TRBV24-1,TRBJ2-1,TGTGCCACCAGTACTAGCGGGAGTTTGGATGAGCAGTTCTTC,CATSTSGSLDEQFF
many,12,-,TRBV5-5,TRBJ2-7,TGTGCCAGCAGCGTAACGACATACGGGCAGTACTTC,CASSVTTYGQYF
many,14,TRBD2,TRBV11-1,TRBJ2-1,TGTGCCAGCAGCTCTTGGACTAGCGTAAGTGAGCAGTTCTTC,CASSSWTSVSEQFF
many,15,-,TRBV20-1,TRBJ2-3,TGCAGTGCTAGAGATTGGGGATCTAGCGCAGATACGCAGTATTTT,CSARDWGSSADTQYF
-,13,TRBD2,TRBV5-4,TRBJ2-3,TGTGCCAGCTATCCCGGGACTATTGATACGCAGTATTTT,CASYPGTIDTQYF
few,18,TRBD1,TRBV2,TRBJ2-2,TGTGCCAGCAGTGAGACAGGGACAGGGGGCCCGAACACCGGGGAGCTGTTTTTT,CASSETGTGGPNTGELFF
few,14,-,TRBV28,TRBJ1-6,TGTGCCAGCAGTTTAGGGGCAGGGGCCTCACCCCTCCACTTT,CASSLGAGASPLHF
-,18,TRBD2,TRBV6-1,TRBJ2-2,TGTGCCAGCAGTCCCCGCGGGGGGTTTGAGCCAAGATCCGGGGAGCTGTTTTTT,CASSPRGGFEPRSGELFF
-,13,-,TRBV20-1,TRBJ2-1,TGCAGTGCTAGAGACCCTTCTAGTAGTGAGCAGTTCTTC,CSARDPSSSEQFF
-,16,TRBD2,TRBV7-9,TRBJ2-2,TGTGCCAGCAGCCATACTAGCGGGGTAAACACCGGGGAGCTGTTTTTT,CASSHTSGVNTGELFF
few,15,TRBD1,TRBV4-1,TRBJ1-4,TGCGCCAGCAGCCAAGATCAACAGGGGGCCGAAAAACTGTTTTTT,CASSQDQQGAEKLFF
many,12,-,TRBV13,TRBJ2-3,TGTGCCAGCAGCTTTAGCACAGATACGCAGTATTTT,CASSFSTDTQYF
few,13,-,TRBV20-1,TRBJ2-2,TGCAGTGCGCGACAGGTTGACACCGGGGAGCTGTTTTTT,CSARQVDTGELFF
few,14,-,TRBV21-1,TRBJ2-5,TGTGCCAGCAGCAATGGACCCATCGAAGAGACCCAGTACTTC,CASSNGPIEETQYF
-,12,-,TRBV21-1,TRBJ2-3,TGTGCCAGCACTTCAAACTTCGATACGCAGTATTTT,CASTSNFDTQYF
many,15,TRBD2,TRBV12-3/TRBV12-4,TRBJ2-2,TGTGCCAGCAGTTCTTGGACTAGCGGGACCGGGGAGCTGTTTTTT,CASSSWTSGTGELFF
few,16,TRBD1,TRBV6-1,TRBJ1-4,TGTGCCAGCAGTAAAACCCTACGGGACAGGGATGAAAAACTGTTTTTT,CASSKTLRDRDEKLFF
-,13,TRBD2,TRBV7-3,TRBJ2-1,TGTGCCAGCAGCTTAGTCGGGGGGGATGAGCAGTTCTTC,CASSLVGGDEQFF
-,12,-,TRBV20-1,TRBJ2-1,TGCAGTGTACTCACAGCATACAATGAGCAGTTCTTC,CSVLTAYNEQFF
few,16,TRBD1,TRBV7-8,TRBJ1-1,TGTGCCAGCAGTGGTGGGACAGGGGGCCCGGACACTGAAGCTTTCTTT,CASSGGTGGPDTEAFF
few,17,-,TRBV10-3,TRBJ1-1,TGTGCCATCAGTGACTTCGGGGATATCGGGTCGAACACTGAAGCTTTCTTT,CAISDFGDIGSNTEAFF
-,15,TRBD2,TRBV11-3,TRBJ2-7,TGTGCCAGCAGCTTATTCGGAAGCGGGAGGGAAGAGCAGTACTTC,CASSLFGSGREEQYF
-,16,TRBD1,TRBV2,TRBJ2-2,TGTGCCAGCAGTGGGAGTCGGGACAGGGTCACCGGGGAGCTGTTTTTT,CASSGSRDRVTGELFF
few,15,TRBD2,TRBV11-2,TRBJ2-7,TGTGCCAGCAGCTTAGGCCCCGGACTAGCTGGCGAGCAGTACTTC,CASSLGPGLAGEQYF
-,14,-,TRBV19,TRBJ2-3,TGTGCCAGTAGTTATTTAGGCACAACAGATACGCAGTATTTT,CASSYLGTTDTQYF
few,19,TRBD2,TRBV13,TRBJ2-1,TGTGCCAGCAGCTTAGGCCGAAGGATAGAGCGGGGGCCCTACAATGAGCAGTTCTTC,CASSLGRRIERGPYNEQFF
-,14,-,TRBV5-6,TRBJ2-1,TGTGCCAGCAGCTTGGCCGATTTGTACAATGAGCAGTTCTTC,CASSLADLYNEQFF
once,14,-,TRBV11-1,TRBJ2-7,TGTGCCAGCAGCCCGAAGCAGGGTTTGGGCGAGCAGTACTTC,CASSPKQGLGEQYF
-,16,-,TRBV11-2,TRBJ2-3,TGTGCCAGCAGCTTCGTCGGTAGCGGCAGCACAGATACGCAGTATTTT,CASSFVGSGSTDTQYF
many,15,TRBD2,TRBV7-6,TRBJ2-1,TGTGCCAGCAGCTTAAGGGCTAGCGGGAGGAATGAGCAGTTCTTC,CASSLRASGRNEQFF
-,11,-,TRBV7-9,TRBJ1-2,TGTGCCAGCAGCCGGCAGGCTGGCTACACCTTC,CASSRQAGYTF
few,15,TRBD2,TRBV24-1,TRBJ2-5,TGTGCCACCAGTGACCCAGCGGGAGTTGAGAAGACCCAGTACTTC,CATSDPAGVEKTQYF
-,16,-,TRBV20-1,TRBJ2-2,TGCAGTGCTAGAGATGTGATAGCGGCGAACACCGGGGAGCTGTTTTTT,CSARDVIAANTGELFF
few,12,TRBD1,TRBV27,TRBJ1-6,TGTGCCACACGACAGGGGGCTTTTGCCCTCCACTTT,CATRQGAFALHF
few,18,TRBD2,TRBV2,TRBJ2-1,TGTGCCAGCTGCCACCTAGCGGGGGGGCTTTTCTCCTACAATGAGCAGTTCTTC,CASCHLAGGLFSYNEQFF
few,16,TRBD2,TRBV5-1,TRBJ2-3,TGCGCCAGCAGCTTGAGGCGGGAGGGGAGCACAGATACGCAGTATTTT,CASSLRREGSTDTQYF
few,18,TRBD2,TRBV11-2,TRBJ2-3,TGTGCCAGCAGCTCACTACCGCTAGCGGGAGCAGGGGCAGATACGCAGTATTTT,CASSSLPLAGAGADTQYF
-,14,-,TRBV11-3,TRBJ1-1,TGTGCCACCACGGGGGGGCCCACGAACACTGAAGCTTTCTTT,CATTGGPTNTEAFF
many,15,-,TRBV7-9,TRBJ2-1,TGTGCCAGCAGCTATTCGGAACAGACCAACAATGAGCAGTTCTTC,CASSYSEQTNNEQFF
many,17,TRBD2,TRBV13,TRBJ2-1,TGTGCCAGCAGCTTAGGACTAGCGGGGGCCTCCTACAATGAGCAGTTCTTC,CASSLGLAGASYNEQFF
once,14,-,TRBV27,TRBJ1-2,TGTGCCAGCAGTTCTTCCAGAGACAACTATGGCTACACCTTC,CASSSSRDNYGYTF
few,11,-,TRBV29-1,TRBJ2-3,TGCAGCGTTGAAGACAGGGCGCAGCGGTATTTT,CSVEDRAQRYF
many,12,-,TRBV7-9,TRBJ2-7,TGTGCCAGCAGCTTTGCAGGCTACGAGCAGTACTTC,CASSFAGYEQYF
-,20,TRBD2,TRBV6-2/TRBV6-3,TRBJ2-1,TGTGCCAGCAGTTACTCGGGACTAGCGGGAGAAAGGGCTTTGTGGCATGAGCAGTTCTTC,CASSYSGLAGERALWHEQFF
few,13,-,TRBV5-1,TRBJ2-7,TGCGCCAGCAGCTTTGAGGGGGTCTACGAGCAGTACTTC,CASSFEGVYEQYF
-,16,-,TRBV5-1,TRBJ2-1,TGCGCCAGCAGCATCTTTACGGGGAGCTCCTACAATGAGCAGTTCTTC,CASSIFTGSSYNEQFF
few,15,-,TRBV10-3,TRBJ2-3,TGTGCCATCAGTGAGTCGATCGGTGGGGCAGATACGCAGTATTTT,CAISESIGGADTQYF
few,14,-,TRBV6-2/TRBV6-3,TRBJ2-2,TGTGCCAGCTCGGGACACCTGAACACCGGGGAGCTGTTTTTT,CASSGHLNTGELFF
few,14,TRBD1,TRBV12-3/TRBV12-4,TRBJ2-1,TGTGCCAGCAGTTTTGGGGACAGGGACAATGAGCAGTTCTTC,CASSFGDRDNEQFF
few,14,TRBD1,TRBV24-1,TRBJ2-7,TGTGCCACCAGTGATCAATTAGGGGGCGGCGAGCAGTACTTC,CATSDQLGGGEQYF
-,16,TRBD1,TRBV2,TRBJ2-7,TGTGCCAGCACCGGAACAGGGGACCCAATCTCCTACGAGCAGTACTTC,CASTGTGDPISYEQYF
-,14,-,TRBV7-9,TRBJ2-5,TGTGCCAGCAGCTTAGGAGGCCTTCAAGAGACCCAGTACTTC,CASSLGGLQETQYF
few,14,-,TRBV9,TRBJ2-1,TGTGCCAGCAGCGCTGAAGGCTACTACAATGAGCAGTTCTTC,CASSAEGYYNEQFF